The clone carrying this TCR beta chain was seen a single time. Assay: immunoSEQ multiplex PCR; the TCRdb copy retains only in-frame clones and omits some. The sample carries some 120,000 clones, approximately 91% recorded once. This entry comes from a study of control samples from healthy donors and cancer patients. CDR3 length: 18 amino acids. From germline, CDR1 is SGHRS and CDR2 YFSETQ. V shed 0 bases and J 4 bases; nucleotides not matched to a gene: 12. J is TRBJ2-3 and V is TRBV5-1; 9 bases are a match to TRBD2. Sequenced: blood. This clonotype originated in a man aged 50-59 years in good health. The CDR3 sequence is CASSLEGGGAVRPDTQYF. Here the CDR3 DNA reads TGCGCCAGCAGCTTGGAAGGCGGGGGGGCTGTACGCCCAGATACGCAGTATTTT.